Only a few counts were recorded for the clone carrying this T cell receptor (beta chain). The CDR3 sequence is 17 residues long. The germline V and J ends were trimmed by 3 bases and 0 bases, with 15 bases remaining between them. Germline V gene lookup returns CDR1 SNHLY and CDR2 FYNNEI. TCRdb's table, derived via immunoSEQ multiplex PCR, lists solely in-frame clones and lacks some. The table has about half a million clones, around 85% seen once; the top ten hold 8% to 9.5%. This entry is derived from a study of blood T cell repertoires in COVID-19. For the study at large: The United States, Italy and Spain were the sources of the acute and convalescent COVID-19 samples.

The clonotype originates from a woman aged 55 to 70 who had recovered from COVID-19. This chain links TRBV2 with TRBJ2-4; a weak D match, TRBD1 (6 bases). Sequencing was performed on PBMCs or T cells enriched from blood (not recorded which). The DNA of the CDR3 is TGTGCCAGCAGTGACCACTTGGGGGCAGCAGCCAAAAACATTCAGTACTTC. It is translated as CASSDHLGAAAKNIQYF.